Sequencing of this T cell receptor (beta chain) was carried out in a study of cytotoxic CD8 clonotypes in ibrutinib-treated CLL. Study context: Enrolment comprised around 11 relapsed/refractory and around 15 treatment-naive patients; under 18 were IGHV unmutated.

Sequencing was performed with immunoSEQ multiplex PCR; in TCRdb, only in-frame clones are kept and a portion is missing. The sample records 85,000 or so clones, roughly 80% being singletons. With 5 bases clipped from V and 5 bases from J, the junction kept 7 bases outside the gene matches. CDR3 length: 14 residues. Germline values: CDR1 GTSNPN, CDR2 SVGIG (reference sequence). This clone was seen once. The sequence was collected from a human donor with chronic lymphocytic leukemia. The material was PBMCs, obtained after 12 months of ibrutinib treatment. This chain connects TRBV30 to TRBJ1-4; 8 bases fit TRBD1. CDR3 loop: CAWGLTGGNEKLFF. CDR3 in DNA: TGTGCCTGGGGGCTCACAGGGGGAAATGAAAAACTGTTTTTT.